This TCR beta chain is from a study of blood T cells in healthy people across ages. Turning to the study itself: About one barcoded beta molecule per two T cells was the capture yield of template switching.

Findings and caveats of the study: Fewer expanded clones and more diversity marked long-lived versus aged donors. From one million sequenced T cells, diversity estimates were lower bounds.

This clonotype has ten or more counts. The antigen remains undetermined. It was with a sample-barcoded 5' primer and a J-beta primer mix that a second PCR of roughly 7 to 12 cycles was run. From the 5' RACE reads, TCRdb called clonotypes with MiXCR, one entry per CDR3 protein. The repertoire holds 550,000 to 800,000 distinct CDR3 sequences, 21% seen once, with roughly 3.6% in the top ten. The sample consisted of blood. This receptor was obtained from a man aged 65 to 79 in good health.

CDR3 nucleotide sequence: TGCAGCGTCCTGGACTATTCCTACGAGCAGTACTTC. Its protein is CSVLDYSYEQYF. The chain carries TRBV29-1 and TRBJ2-7; D perhaps matches TRBD2 (6 bases). Trimming took 6 bases from V and 1 from J, leaving 10 bases between them. In germline, CDR1 is SQVTM, CDR2 ANQGSEA. The CDR3 runs 12 residues.